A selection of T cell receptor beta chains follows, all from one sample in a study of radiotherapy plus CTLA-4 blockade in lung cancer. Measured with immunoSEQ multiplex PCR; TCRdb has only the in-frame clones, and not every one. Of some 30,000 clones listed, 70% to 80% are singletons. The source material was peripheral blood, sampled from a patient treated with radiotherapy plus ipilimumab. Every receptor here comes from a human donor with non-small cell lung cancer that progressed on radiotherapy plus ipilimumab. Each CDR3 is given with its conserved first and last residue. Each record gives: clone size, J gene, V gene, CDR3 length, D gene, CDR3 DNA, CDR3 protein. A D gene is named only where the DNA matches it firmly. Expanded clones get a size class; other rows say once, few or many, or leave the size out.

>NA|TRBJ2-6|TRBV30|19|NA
TGTGCCTGGAGTGTGGGATGGGGGTTTTCCCCTTCTGGGGCCAACGTCCTGACTTTC
CAWSVGWGFSPSGANVLTF
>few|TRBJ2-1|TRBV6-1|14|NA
TGTGCCAGCAGTGAAAGCGTCGGGAACAATGAGCAGTTCTTC
CASSESVGNNEQFF
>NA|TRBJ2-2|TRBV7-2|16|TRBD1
TGTGCCAGCAGCTTAGGCGGGACAGGGAAATCCGGGGAGCTGTTTTTT
CASSLGGTGKSGELFF
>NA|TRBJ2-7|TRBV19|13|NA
TGTGCCAGTAGTATTGGGGGGACCTACGAGCAGTACTTC
CASSIGGTYEQYF
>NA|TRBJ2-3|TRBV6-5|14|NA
TGTGCCAGCAGTGCCCGGGGGATAGCAGATACGCAGTATTTT
CASSARGIADTQYF
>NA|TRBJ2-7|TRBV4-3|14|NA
TGCGCCAGCAGCCAAGATAAGGGGTTCTACGAGCAGTACTTC
CASSQDKGFYEQYF
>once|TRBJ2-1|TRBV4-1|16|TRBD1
TGCGCCAGCAGCCAAGTTACAGGGGGATACTACAATGAGCAGTTCTTC
CASSQVTGGYYNEQFF
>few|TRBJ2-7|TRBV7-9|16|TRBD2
TGTGCCAGCAGCCAAGGACTAGCGGGAGGGCCGTACGAGCAGTACTTC
CASSQGLAGGPYEQYF
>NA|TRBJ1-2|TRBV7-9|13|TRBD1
TGTGCCAGCAGACCCGGACAGGAGTATGGCTACACCTTC
CASRPGQEYGYTF
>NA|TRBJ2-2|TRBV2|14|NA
TGTGCCAGCTCCGTGAGCTTAAACACCGGGGAGCTGTTTTTT
CASSVSLNTGELFF
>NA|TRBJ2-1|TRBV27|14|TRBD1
TGTGCCAGCAGATGGACAGGGGAGAACAATGAGCAGTTCTTC
CASRWTGENNEQFF
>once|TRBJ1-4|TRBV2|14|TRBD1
TGTGCCAGCAGTAAAAATGACAGGGGAGAAAAACTGTTTTTT
CASSKNDRGEKLFF
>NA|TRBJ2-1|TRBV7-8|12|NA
TGTGCCAGCAGCTTAGGTTCGCTTGAGCAGTTCTTC
CASSLGSLEQFF
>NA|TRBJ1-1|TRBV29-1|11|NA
TGCAGCGTTGGGGAGAACACTGAAGCTTTCTTT
CSVGENTEAFF
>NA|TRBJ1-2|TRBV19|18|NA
TGTGCCAGTAGTATAGATCGGGGACAAGGGGAGCTTCTCTATGGCTACACCTTC
CASSIDRGQGELLYGYTF
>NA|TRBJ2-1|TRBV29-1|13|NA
TGCAGCGTTGAAGATCGACCCTACAATGAGCAGTTCTTC
CSVEDRPYNEQFF
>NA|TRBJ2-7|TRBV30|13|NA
TGTGCCTGGAGTAGCAGGGAACTAAACGAGCAGTACTTC
CAWSSRELNEQYF
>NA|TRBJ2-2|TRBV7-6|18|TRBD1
TGTGCCAGCAGCTTAATTTCTCCGGACAGGGTATACACCGGGGAGCTGTTTTTT
CASSLISPDRVYTGELFF
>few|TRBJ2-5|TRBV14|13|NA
TGTGCCAGCAGCTTACAGGGTCGAGAGACCCAGTACTTC
CASSLQGRETQYF
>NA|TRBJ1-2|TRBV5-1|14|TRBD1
TGCGCCAGCAGCCTGGGACAGGGGTATGGTGGCTACACCTTC
CASSLGQGYGGYTF
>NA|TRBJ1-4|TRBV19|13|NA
TGTGCCAGTAGTCTCCTCCAGAATGAAAAACTGTTTTTT
CASSLLQNEKLFF
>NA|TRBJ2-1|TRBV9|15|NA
TGTGCCAGCAGCGTAGGGGGGGAGGACTACAATGAGCAGTTCTTC
CASSVGGEDYNEQFF
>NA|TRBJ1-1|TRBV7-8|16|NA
TGTGCCAGCAGTCGCCCTTCGGGGGAGTTTGACACTGAAGCTTTCTTT
CASSRPSGEFDTEAFF
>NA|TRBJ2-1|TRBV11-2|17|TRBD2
TGTGCCAGCAGCTCCCGGACTAGCGGGAGGGCCGGGAATGAGCAGTTCTTC
CASSSRTSGRAGNEQFF
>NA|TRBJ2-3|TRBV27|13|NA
TGTGCCAGCAGTTTGGGCAGTTTTGATACGCAGTATTTT
CASSLGSFDTQYF
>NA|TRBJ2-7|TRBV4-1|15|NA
TGCGCCAGCAGCCAAGAGGCCAGGGGCCCGTACGAGCAGTACTTC
CASSQEARGPYEQYF
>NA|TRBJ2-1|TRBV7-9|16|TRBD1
TGTGCCAGCAGCCAGGCGGTGGACAGGGGTTACAATGAGCAGTTCTTC
CASSQAVDRGYNEQFF
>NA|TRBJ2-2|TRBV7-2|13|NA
TGTGCCAGCAGCTTAGGCCGCGCCGGGGAGCTGTTTTTT
CASSLGRAGELFF
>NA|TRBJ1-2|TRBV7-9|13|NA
TGTGCCAGCAGTTTCGGACAGAGTTCCGGTTACACCTTC
CASSFGQSSGYTF
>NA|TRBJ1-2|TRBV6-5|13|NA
TGTGCCAGCAGTTACCTTCTGGACTATGGCTACACCTTC
CASSYLLDYGYTF
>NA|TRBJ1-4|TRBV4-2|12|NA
TGTGCCAGCAGCCAAGATCTTAAAAAACTGTTTTTT
CASSQDLKKLFF
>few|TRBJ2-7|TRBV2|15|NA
TGTGCCAGCAGTGACGGCGGGTGGAACTCCTACGAGCAGTACTTC
CASSDGGWNSYEQYF
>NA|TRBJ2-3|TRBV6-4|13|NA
TGTGCCAGCAGTGAATCGTTGGCAGATACGCAGTATTTT
CASSESLADTQYF
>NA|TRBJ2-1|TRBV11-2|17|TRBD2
TGTGCCAGCAGCTTAGCCCCGGGCGGGGGGATTTACAATGAGCAGTTCTTC
CASSLAPGGGIYNEQFF
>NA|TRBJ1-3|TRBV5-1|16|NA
TGCGCCAGCAGCCCGGACCCCCATTCCCCTGGAAACACCATATATTTT
CASSPDPHSPGNTIYF
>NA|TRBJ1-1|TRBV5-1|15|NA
TGCGCCAGCAGCTTGGAGGGTAGGGGAGTTACTGAAGCTTTCTTT
CASSLEGRGVTEAFF
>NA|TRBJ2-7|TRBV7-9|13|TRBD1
TGTGCCAGCAGTTGGGACAGCGCCTACGAGCAGTACTTC
CASSWDSAYEQYF
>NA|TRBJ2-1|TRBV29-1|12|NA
TGCAGCGTTGTCCCCGGTTACAATGAGCAGTTCTTC
CSVVPGYNEQFF
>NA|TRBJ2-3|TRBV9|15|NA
TGTGCCAGCAGCGAGGGGGGACACAGCACAGATACGCAGTATTTT
CASSEGGHSTDTQYF
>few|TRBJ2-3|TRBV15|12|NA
TGTGCCACCCGCAGGGAGGCAGATACGCAGTATTTT
CATRREADTQYF
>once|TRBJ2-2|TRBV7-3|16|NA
TGTGCCAGCAGCTTAATGTCGCCCGTGAACACCGGGGAGCTGTTTTTT
CASSLMSPVNTGELFF
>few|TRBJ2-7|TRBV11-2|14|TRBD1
TGTGCCAGCAGAGGGACAGGGGCTCCCAACGAGCAGTACTTC
CASRGTGAPNEQYF
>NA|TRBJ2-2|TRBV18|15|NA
TGTGCCAGCTCACCATTGGAGGGGGCCGTCGGGGAGCTGTTTTTT
CASSPLEGAVGELFF
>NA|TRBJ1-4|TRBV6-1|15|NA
TGTGCCAGCCGTGCCCCCCGGCAGGGCAATGAAAAACTGTTTTTT
CASRAPRQGNEKLFF
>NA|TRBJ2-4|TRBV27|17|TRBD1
TGTGCCAGCAGTTTATCGTCAGGGGGCATGGGCAAAAACATTCAGTACTTC
CASSLSSGGMGKNIQYF
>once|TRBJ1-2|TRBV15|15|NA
TGTGCCACCAGCAGGCCCCTCGGGCCGGGATGGGGCTACACCTTC
CATSRPLGPGWGYTF
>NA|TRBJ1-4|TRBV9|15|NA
TGTGCCAGCAGCCTTGGGACATTAACTAATGAAAAACTGTTTTTT
CASSLGTLTNEKLFF